The 25 T cell receptor beta chains presented below share a single source sample, sequenced in a study of blood T cell repertoires in COVID-19. Data came from immunoSEQ multiplex PCR; TCRdb stores just in-frame clones and leaves some out. The table lists just over 90,000 clones, roughly 90% of them singletons. The sample taken for sequencing was peripheral blood. These receptors all come from a woman aged 80 or over with acute or convalescent COVID-19.

The V gene is TRBV24-1, the J gene TRBJ2-3; 12 nucleotides match TRBD2. V was pared by 4 bases and J by 4 bases, with 5 bases of the junction left unmatched. This CDR3 contains 16 residues. From germline, CDR1 is KGHDR and CDR2 SFDVKD. The CDR3 DNA reads TGTGCCACCAGTGAAGGACTAGCGGGGTCCGCAGATACGCAGTATTTT. It yields the protein CATSEGLAGSADTQYF.

The chain uses TRBV9 and TRBJ1-1; TRBD1 aligns across 7 bases. Germline CDR1 reads SGDLS; CDR2 reads YYNGEE. The CDR3 runs to 14 residues. J was trimmed by 4 bases and V by 3 bases; bases with no gene match: 6. The CDR3 here is CASSGRQGPTEAFF. The DNA for the CDR3 is TGTGCCAGCAGCGGTCGACAGGGTCCCACTGAAGCTTTCTTT.

V gene TRBV9 combines with J gene TRBJ1-2; D is possibly TRBD1 (5 bases). The CDR3 is 15 residues long. Germline V gives CDR1 SGDLS, CDR2 YYNGEE. V lost 2 bases and J lost 1, with 12 bases in between. CDR3 region: CASSVTTASNYGYTF. DNA of the CDR3: TGTGCCAGCAGCGTTACGACAGCTAGTAACTATGGCTACACCTTC. Supplemented by reference TRBV9 and TRBJ1-2, the full variable domain reads DSGVTQTPKHLITATGQRVTLRCSPRSGDLSVYWYQQSLDQGLQFLIQYYNGEERAKGNILERFSAQQFPDLHSELNLSSLELGDSALYFCASSVTTASNYGYTFGSGTRLTVV.

This chain uses TRBV9 with TRBJ2-2; no firm D call. The V gene's germline CDR1 is SGDLS and CDR2 YYNGEE. CDR3 length: 12 amino acids. The V end lost 0 bases, the J end lost 6 bases, and 3 bases lay between the germline ends. The CDR3 region is CASSVEPGELFF. CDR3 coding DNA: TGTGCCAGCAGCGTAGAGCCCGGGGAGCTGTTTTTT. The full variable domain, with the rest looked up from reference TRBV9 and TRBJ2-2, is DSGVTQTPKHLITATGQRVTLRCSPRSGDLSVYWYQQSLDQGLQFLIQYYNGEERAKGNILERFSAQQFPDLHSELNLSSLELGDSALYFCASSVEPGELFFGEGSRLTVL.

The chain combines TRBV5-1 with TRBJ2-7, with D perhaps TRBD1 (6 bases). CDR1 and CDR2 from the germline V gene are SGHRS and YFSETQ. The CDR3 totals 15 residues. Trimming shortened V by 0 bases and J by 0 bases, and 10 bases separated the two germline ends. The CDR3 sequence is CASSLGQGISYEQYF. As DNA, the CDR3 is TGCGCCAGCAGCTTGGGCCAGGGGATCTCCTACGAGCAGTACTTC.

This sequence joins TRBV19 and TRBJ1-1; 9 bases match TRBD1. Germline CDR1 is LNHDA and CDR2 is SQIVND (reference sequence). V shed 9 bases, J shed 1 base, and the junction held 6 bases outside the gene matches. The CDR3 spans 14 residues. This CDR3 is CASNRGQKNTEAFF. Written as DNA, the CDR3 is TGTGCCAGCAACAGGGGGCAGAAGAACACTGAAGCTTTCTTT.

In its sample, this clone was seen a few times. The rearrangement links TRBV24-1 to TRBJ1-1; tentative D call: TRBD1 (5 bases). This CDR3 is 13 amino acids long. V lost 7 bases and J 0 bases, leaving 8 bases between the germline ends. The germline gives CDR1 KGHDR, CDR2 SFDVKD. The CDR3 DNA reads as TGTGCCACCAGAAACAGGATGAACACTGAAGCTTTCTTT. Encoded protein: CATRNRMNTEAFF.

The chain combines TRBV29-1 with TRBJ2-7; 10 bases fit TRBD1. Germline loops: CDR1 SQVTM, CDR2 ANQGSEA. J gave up 2 bases and V 6 bases, and 10 bases lay outside the gene matches. The CDR3 has 15 amino acids. The CDR3 DNA is TGCAGCGTCGGGACAGGGGAGAGGGGGCCCTACGAGCAGTACTTC. Its protein product is CSVGTGERGPYEQYF.

The rearrangement joins TRBV27 to TRBJ1-1; TRBD1 agrees at 7 bases. The germline gives CDR1 MNHEY, CDR2 SMNVEV (reference sequence). V lost 5 bases and J lost 8; bases outside the gene matches: 8. The CDR3 is made up of 13 amino acids. As DNA, the CDR3 is TGTGCCAGCAGTATAGACAGGGTAGGAGAAGCTTTCTTT. It specifies CASSIDRVGEAFF.

The chain employs TRBV6-2 or TRBV6-3 and TRBJ2-3; TRBD2 agrees at 12 bases. The CDR3 spans 21 residues. Germline V gene data show CDR1 as MNHEY and CDR2 as SVGEGT. Trimming took 2 bases from V and 5 from J; bases not matched to a gene: 20. This chain's CDR3 is CASSYPEDPSGGVGAQDTQYF. The DNA of the CDR3 is TGTGCCAGCAGTTACCCCGAGGACCCTAGCGGGGGGGTGGGGGCACAAGATACGCAGTATTTT.

The V call is TRBV27, the J call TRBJ2-1; 7 bases are a match to TRBD2. Germline V gene lookup returns CDR1 MNHEY and CDR2 SMNVEV (reference sequence). CDR3 size: 15 residues. Trimming removed 1 base from V and 5 bases from J; junction bases left unmatched: 5. DNA for the CDR3: TGTGCCAGCAGTTTATGGGGGGGGTTGGACAATGAGCAGTTCTTC. This encodes CASSLWGGLDNEQFF.

This clone was found many times. The genes are TRBV7-9 and TRBJ2-5; 10 nucleotides agree with TRBD2. The V gene's germline CDR1 is SEHNR and CDR2 FQNEAQ (reference sequence). CDR3 length: 17 residues. V gave up 1 base and J gave up 4 bases; unmatched junction bases: 9. The DNA for the CDR3 is TGTGCCAGCAGCTTAGGATTTAGCGGGGGGTCCGGAGAGACCCAGTACTTC. It yields the protein CASSLGFSGGSGETQYF.

The chain is built from TRBV7-9 and TRBJ1-6, with D hard to call. The CDR3 totals 14 residues. V lost 1 base and J 7 bases, leaving 8 bases between the germline ends. CDR1 is SEHNR and CDR2 is FQNEAQ in the germline V gene (reference sequence). The CDR3: CASSLVRGNSPLHF. CDR3 DNA: TGTGCCAGCAGCTTAGTACGGGGAAATTCACCCCTCCACTTT.

This chain uses TRBV19 with TRBJ2-6; maybe TRBD1 (6 bases). In germline, CDR1 is LNHDA, CDR2 SQIVND (reference sequence). The V gene lost 10 bases and the J gene lost 2 bases, with 9 bases spanning the gap. The CDR3 consists of 13 residues. The CDR3 protein is CATTGTGANVLTF. The CDR3 DNA is TGTGCCACTACAGGGACTGGGGCCAACGTCCTGACTTTC.

V usage is TRBV2 and J usage is TRBJ2-1; D uncertain. The CDR3 consists of 11 residues. CDR1 and CDR2 from the germline V gene are SNHLY and FYNNEI. Trimming pared 5 bases from V and 10 bases from J, leaving 9 bases between. This chain's CDR3 is CASSLETEQFF. CDR3 DNA: TGTGCCAGCAGTTTGGAGACGGAGCAGTTCTTC.

The CDR3 bases are TGTGCCATCAGGGGGACAGGGAATACCTACAATGAGCAGTTCTTC. It translates to CAIRGTGNTYNEQFF. The chain couples TRBV10-3 to TRBJ2-1; 9 bases line up with TRBD1. This CDR3 has 15 amino acids. Germline lookup yields CDR1 ENHRY and CDR2 SYGVKD. V dropped 6 bases and J dropped 2; count of bases not matched to a gene: 5.

The chain couples TRBV6-2 or TRBV6-3 to TRBJ1-2; D gene ambiguous. This CDR3 contains 14 residues. Germline V lookup: CDR1 MNHEY, CDR2 SVGEGT. The V and J ends lost 5 bases and 4 bases respectively, with 14 bases between them. The CDR3 loop reads CASSDSTEIYGYTF. CDR3 in DNA: TGTGCCAGCAGTGATTCTACCGAGATCTATGGCTACACCTTC.

The chain links TRBV5-1 to TRBJ1-2; TRBD1 matches at 8 bases. This CDR3 has 14 residues. The trim removed 2 bases at V and 8 bases at J, leaving 8 bases unmatched. Germline values: CDR1 SGHRS, CDR2 YFSETQ. The DNA for the CDR3 is TGCGCCAGCAGCTTACTGGACAGGGTAGGCGGCTACACCTTC. Protein product: CASSLLDRVGGYTF. The full variable domain, in which reference TRBV5-1 and TRBJ1-2 provide the parts outside the CDR3, is KAGVTQTPRYLIKTRGQQVTLSCSPISGHRSVSWYQQTPGQGLQFLFEYFSETQRNKGNFPGRFSGRQFSNSRSEMNVSTLELGDSALYLCASSLLDRVGGYTFGSGTRLTVV.

This sequence joins TRBV5-6 and TRBJ2-3; no firm D call. The germline V gene has CDR1 SGHDT and CDR2 YYEEEE. V lost 4 bases, J lost 0 bases, and 6 bases lay in between. The CDR3 covers 13 residues. The chain's CDR3 is CASSILSTDTQYF. The CDR3 DNA sequence: TGTGCCAGCAGCATTCTTAGCACAGATACGCAGTATTTT.

V gene TRBV5-1 combines with J gene TRBJ2-1; 7 nucleotides line up with TRBD1. There are 16 residues in the CDR3. After removal of 3 bases from V and 4 bases from J, the junction contained 10 bases not matched to a gene. CDR1 and CDR2 from the germline V gene are SGHRS and YFSETQ. The CDR3 region is CASSSDRERPYNEQFF. CDR3 DNA sequence: TGCGCCAGCAGCTCCGACAGGGAGCGACCGTACAATGAGCAGTTCTTC.

This chain uses TRBV12-3 or TRBV12-4 with TRBJ1-4; no firm D call. The CDR3 extends over 13 amino acids. V lost 3 bases, J lost 6 bases, and 8 bases lay in between. CDR3 loop: CASSFFRYEKLFF. DNA for the CDR3: TGTGCCAGCAGTTTTTTCCGGTATGAAAAACTGTTTTTT.

Only a few counts were recorded for this clone. The CDR3 loop reads CASSLTGDSPLHF. The CDR3 DNA follows: TGTGCCAGCAGCTTGACAGGGGATTCACCCCTCCACTTT. The chain links TRBV5-4 to TRBJ1-6; 7 bases line up with TRBD1. The CDR3 extends over 13 amino acids. V dropped 1 base and J dropped 8; count of bases not matched to a gene: 0. The germline V gene encodes CDR1 SGHNT and CDR2 YYREEE (reference sequence).

This clone was seen a handful of times. The V call is TRBV30, the J call TRBJ1-6, with 8 bases lining up with TRBD1. Trimming removed 1 base from V and 5 bases from J; junction bases left unmatched: 4. Looked up from germline, CDR1 is GTSNPN and CDR2 is SVGIG (reference sequence). The CDR3 extends over 15 amino acids. The CDR3 DNA reads as TGTGCCTGGAGTGGCAGGGGGCGGAATAATTCACCCCTCCACTTT. Protein sequence: CAWSGRGRNNSPLHF. Combining the CDR3 with reference TRBV30 and TRBJ1-6 gives the whole variable domain SQTIHQWPATLVQPVGSPLSLECTVEGTSNPNLYWYRQAAGRGLQLLFYSVGIGQISSEVPQNLSASRPQDRQFILSSKKLLLSDSGFYLCAWSGRGRNNSPLHFGNGTRLTVT.

The V gene is TRBV7-9, the J gene TRBJ2-7, with TRBD2 as a possible D gene (6 bases). The CDR3 loop spans 15 amino acids. The V end was cut by 5 bases, the J end by 2 bases, with 16 bases between. CDR1 is SEHNR and CDR2 is FQNEAQ in the germline V gene (reference sequence). CDR3 nucleotides: TGTGCCAGCAGCGAAGGTCGGGACTTTACCTACGAGCAGTACTTC. This translates into CASSEGRDFTYEQYF.

The J gene is TRBJ2-7, the V gene TRBV6-4; D is ambiguous. CDR1 and CDR2 from the germline V gene are MRHNA and SNTAGT. The V gene lost 6 bases and the J gene lost 4 bases, with 13 bases spanning the gap. The CDR3 sequence is 13 residues long. The CDR3, as DNA: TGTGCCAGCAGCTCCAGTGCCACGTACGAGCAGTACTTC. Its protein is CASSSSATYEQYF.